Listed below are T cell receptor beta chains from one sample, sequenced in a study of blood T cell repertoires in COVID-19. Profiled with immunoSEQ multiplex PCR; TCRdb holds only in-frame clones, not every one. This table holds fewer than 350,000 clones, 85% found once. Material for sequencing was PBMCs or T cells enriched from blood (not recorded which). The receptor set was obtained from a woman younger than 45 who had been exposed to COVID-19. Each CDR3 is given with its conserved first and last residue. A D gene is named only where the DNA matches it firmly. Rows may omit the clone size; those that give it use once, few, many or a size class.

clone_size j_call d_call v_call cdr3_nt cdr3_aa
. TRBJ2-5 TRBD2 TRBV7-3 TGTGCCAGCAGCTTCGGAGCGGGGGGGCAAGAGACCCAGTACTTC CASSFGAGGQETQYF
few TRBJ2-7 . TRBV27 TGTGCCAGCAGTTTTGGCGGGGGCCTCTCCTACGAGCAGTACTTC CASSFGGGLSYEQYF
few TRBJ1-5 . TRBV7-2 TGTGCCAGCAGCCCCGTTCCGAGACAGGATAGCAATCAGCCCCAGCATTTT CASSPVPRQDSNQPQHF
few TRBJ2-7 TRBD1 TRBV28 TGTGCCAGCAGCCCAGGACAGGGGGCGCCCTACGAGCAGTACTTC CASSPGQGAPYEQYF
. TRBJ2-1 . TRBV27 TGTGCCAGCAGTCTTGCGGGGAGCTCCTACAATGAGCAGTTCTTC CASSLAGSSYNEQFF
. TRBJ2-1 . TRBV27 TGTGCCAGCAGTTTATATAAGGGGATTTCGTTGAGTGAGCAGTTCTTC CASSLYKGISLSEQFF
. TRBJ2-2 . TRBV29-1 TGCAGCGTACAGAACACCGGGGAGCTGTTTTTT CSVQNTGELFF
. TRBJ2-4 TRBD1 TRBV7-9 TGTGCCAGCAGCTTGGGGCAGGGGGATATTTCTACCAAAAACATTCAGTACTTC CASSLGQGDISTKNIQYF
. TRBJ2-2 . TRBV24-1 TGTGCCACCAGTGGACAGCACACCGGGGAGCTGTTTTTT CATSGQHTGELFF
. TRBJ1-1 . TRBV19 TGTGCCAGTAGTGTTACCGAGGACACTGAAGCTTTCTTT CASSVTEDTEAFF
. TRBJ2-1 . TRBV15 TGTGCCACCAAGGGAGTAACAGGGACAAACAATGAGCAGTTCTTC CATKGVTGTNNEQFF
. TRBJ1-2 . TRBV9 TGTGCCAGCAGCGTAGCCCCCAACAGATCCGATGGCTACACCTTC CASSVAPNRSDGYTF
. TRBJ2-1 TRBD2 TRBV30 TGTGCCTGGAGTGTAGCCGGGACTAGCGGGCCCAATGAGCAGTTCTTC CAWSVAGTSGPNEQFF
. TRBJ2-3 TRBD2 TRBV28 TGTGCCAGCAGTTTCCGCGGGATGGGGGGGGATACGCAGTATTTT CASSFRGMGGDTQYF
. TRBJ1-5 . TRBV6-5 TGTGCCAGCAGAGACACGGCAGGGAGGGATCAGCCCCAGCATTTT CASRDTAGRDQPQHF
. TRBJ1-6 . TRBV5-1 TGCGCCAGCAGCCCGGGACTGGCCAATTCACCCCTCCACTTT CASSPGLANSPLHF
. TRBJ2-5 TRBD2 TRBV27 TGTGCCAGCAGCGGACTAGCATCAGAGACCCAGTACTTC CASSGLASETQYF
. TRBJ1-2 . TRBV10-3 TGTGCCACAATAACAGGGCCGGGGGGCTACACCTTC CATITGPGGYTF
. TRBJ1-2 TRBD1 TRBV4-3 TGCGCCAGCAGCCAAGCCGGGACAGGGGGCTATGGCTACACCTTC CASSQAGTGGYGYTF
. TRBJ2-7 TRBD2 TRBV30 TGTGCCTGGACAGGCGGGAGGAACGACGAGCAGTACTTC CAWTGGRNDEQYF
. TRBJ2-5 TRBD2 TRBV7-2 TGTGCCAGCAGCTTAGCGCTGCTAGCGGGGGGGCCTGGAGAGACCCAGTACTTC CASSLALLAGGPGETQYF
. TRBJ1-5 . TRBV28 TGTGCCAGCGCCGAGGCAAATCAGCCCCAGCATTTT CASAEANQPQHF
. TRBJ1-4 . TRBV6-1 TGTGCCAGCAGTGAACTAGTTTCGGGGGTCCGGGAAAAACTGTTTTTT CASSELVSGVREKLFF
. TRBJ2-2 TRBD2 TRBV7-7 TGTGCTAGCAGCCCCCGGCTAGCGGGGGGGCACGCGAACACCGGGGAGCTGTTTTTT CASSPRLAGGHANTGELFF
. TRBJ1-5 . TRBV7-8 TGTGCCAGCAGCTTAGGGAGAGATCAGCCCCAGCATTTT CASSLGRDQPQHF
. TRBJ2-3 TRBD2 TRBV30 TGTGCCTCTAGCGGGGGGGCGGATACGCAGTATTTT CASSGGADTQYF
. TRBJ1-1 . TRBV19 TGTGCCAGTAGTATAGAAGGGGGACTGAACACTGAAGCTTTCTTT CASSIEGGLNTEAFF
. TRBJ1-4 . TRBV10-3 TGTGCCATCAGTGGGGAGGGGGACGGCGAAAAACTGTTTTTT CAISGEGDGEKLFF
. TRBJ2-1 . TRBV11-1 TGTGCCAGCAGCTTAGATCCGCAAGGGGATGAGCAGTTCTTC CASSLDPQGDEQFF
. TRBJ1-1 TRBD1 TRBV28 TGTGCCAGCAGTTCCCCCGGACAGGGACAAACTGAAGCTTTCTTT CASSSPGQGQTEAFF
. TRBJ1-2 . TRBV28 TGTGCCAGCAGTTTGAGCCATAACTATGGCTACACCTTC CASSLSHNYGYTF
few TRBJ2-5 TRBD2 TRBV13 TGTGCCAGCAAAGTGGGAGGGGAGACCCAGTACTTC CASKVGGETQYF
. TRBJ1-3 . TRBV6-5 TGTGCCAGCCAGGACGGGATCTCTGGAAACACCATATATTTT CASQDGISGNTIYF
. TRBJ1-3 . TRBV28 TGTGCCAGCAGTAAGGGAGGGGGAAACACCATATATTTT CASSKGGGNTIYF
. TRBJ2-1 TRBD2 TRBV28 TGTGCCAGCAGTTTCCGGGGGGTTTACAATGAGCAGTTCTTC CASSFRGVYNEQFF
many TRBJ1-5 . TRBV28 TGTGCCAGCACAACTGGGGGGGGGCAACAGCCCCAGCATTTT CASTTGGGQQPQHF
. TRBJ1-5 TRBD1 TRBV27 TGTGCCAGCAGTTTCAGACAGGGAGATCAGCCCCAGCATTTT CASSFRQGDQPQHF
. TRBJ1-5 TRBD1 TRBV6-2/TRBV6-3 TGTGCCAGCAGTTACCTGGGACAGGGGGGATATAGCAATCAGCCCCAGCATTTT CASSYLGQGGYSNQPQHF
. TRBJ2-7 . TRBV18 TGTGCCAGCTCACCCCCGGGGACCTACGAGCAGTACTTC CASSPPGTYEQYF
few TRBJ2-1 TRBD2 TRBV4-2 TGTGCCAGCAGCCAACCCACTAGCGGGGGATACAATGAGCAGTTCTTC CASSQPTSGGYNEQFF
. TRBJ2-1 TRBD2 TRBV6-6 TGTGCCAGCAGTCGTCCGGGACTAGCGGGAGATATCGCCTACAATGAGCAGTTCTTC CASSRPGLAGDIAYNEQFF
. TRBJ1-1 . TRBV30 TGTGCCTGGAGTGTAAGGGACTACACTGAAGCTTTCTTT CAWSVRDYTEAFF
. TRBJ2-1 . TRBV4-2 TGTGCCAGCAGCCAAGGGTATGTTCGCGGGGACAATGAGCAGTTCTTC CASSQGYVRGDNEQFF
. TRBJ1-6 . TRBV7-9 TGTGCCAGCAGCTTAGATGTCGTGAATTCACCCCTCCACTTT CASSLDVVNSPLHF
. TRBJ2-7 TRBD2 TRBV5-4 TGTGCCAGCAGCGAGACTAGCGGGGTATGGTACGAGCAGTACTTC CASSETSGVWYEQYF
. TRBJ1-2 TRBD1 TRBV30 TGTGCCTGGAGTGAACTCACAGGGGGTGGCTACACCTTC CAWSELTGGGYTF
few TRBJ1-1 . TRBV5-8 TGTGCCAGCAGCGCCCCAGAAAACACTGAAGCTTTCTTT CASSAPENTEAFF
. TRBJ2-1 TRBD2 TRBV5-1 TGCGCCAGCAGCCCGATGACTAGCGGTAATGAGCAGTTCTTC CASSPMTSGNEQFF
. TRBJ2-3 . TRBV13 TGTGCCAGCAGCATTTGGATGGGGGGATCTAGCACAGATACGCAGTATTTT CASSIWMGGSSTDTQYF
. TRBJ2-1 TRBD1 TRBV10-1 TGCGCCAGCAGTGAGAGGGGCCGGGACAGAGACTTCAGCTCCTACAATGAGCAGTTCTTC CASSERGRDRDFSSYNEQFF
. TRBJ1-6 . TRBV6-4 TGTGCCAGCAGTGAAGGGGAATCACCCCTCCACTTT CASSEGESPLHF
. TRBJ2-3 . TRBV3-1/TRBV3-2 TGTGCCAGCAGCCAAGAGACGGCGGACTGGTATTTT CASSQETADWYF
. TRBJ1-5 . TRBV6-2/TRBV6-3 TGTGCCAGCAGTTACAGGGACAACGCAATTCCTTATCAGCCCCAGCATTTT CASSYRDNAIPYQPQHF
. TRBJ2-3 TRBD2 TRBV28 TGTGCCAGCAGTTTTGGTGGCCTAGCGGAGGCAGATACGCAGTATTTT CASSFGGLAEADTQYF
. TRBJ1-4 . TRBV5-6 TGTGCCAGCAGCTTGGCCCGGGGGGGAAAACTGTTTTTT CASSLARGGKLFF
once TRBJ2-1 TRBD2 TRBV18 TGTGCCAGCTCACCAACCCGGACTAGCGGGGAGTTCTTC CASSPTRTSGEFF
. TRBJ1-1 . TRBV11-1 TGTGCCAGCAGCTTAGCGCCAGCAGGGATGACTGAAGCTTTCTTT CASSLAPAGMTEAFF